This note documents a single TCR beta chain sequence. A read error likely explains this, since a far larger clone differs by one base. Additional DNA sequences in this sample encode the identical CDR3. Germline V gives CDR1 MNHEY, CDR2 SVGAGI. The CDR3 spans 14 residues. This record comes from a study of shared clonotypes between healthy human individuals. Caucasian adults living in Nashville, Tennessee, provided all samples. The data were produced by immunoSEQ multiplex PCR, yet TCRdb's version contains in-frame clones alone and is incomplete. The table lists about 560,000 clones, just over 75% of them singletons.

The sequenced sample consisted of PBMCs. This chain links TRBV6-5 with TRBJ1-1; D uncertain. The receptor was derived from a middle-aged woman in good health. Some clones in this sample may be carry-over from other donors' samples. This CDR3 is CASSYSISYTEAFF. The CDR3 DNA is TGTGCCAGCAGTTACTCGATCTCATACACTGAAGCCTTCTTT.